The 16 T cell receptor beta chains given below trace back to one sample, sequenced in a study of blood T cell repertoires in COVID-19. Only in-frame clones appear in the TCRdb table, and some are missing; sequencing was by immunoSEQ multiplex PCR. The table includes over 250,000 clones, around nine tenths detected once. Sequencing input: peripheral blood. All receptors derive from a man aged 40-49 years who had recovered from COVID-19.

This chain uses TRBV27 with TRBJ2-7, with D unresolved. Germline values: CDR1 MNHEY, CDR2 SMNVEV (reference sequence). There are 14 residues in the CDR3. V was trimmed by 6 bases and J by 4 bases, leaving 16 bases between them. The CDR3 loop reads CASRLPVSPYEQYF. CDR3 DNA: TGTGCCAGCAGACTACCCGTTTCCCCTTACGAGCAGTACTTC.

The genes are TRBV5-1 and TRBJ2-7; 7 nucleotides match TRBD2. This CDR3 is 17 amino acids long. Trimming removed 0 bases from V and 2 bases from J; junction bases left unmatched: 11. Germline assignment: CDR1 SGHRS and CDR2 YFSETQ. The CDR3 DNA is TGCGCCAGCAGCTTGGGGGGGATTAGCGGGCCTCCCTACGAGCAGTACTTC. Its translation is CASSLGGISGPPYEQYF.

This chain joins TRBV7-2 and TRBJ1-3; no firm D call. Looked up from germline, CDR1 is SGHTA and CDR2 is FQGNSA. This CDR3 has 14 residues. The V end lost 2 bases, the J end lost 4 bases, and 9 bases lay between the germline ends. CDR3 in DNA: TGTGCCAGCAGCTTACAGGTTGACGGAAACACCATATATTTT. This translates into CASSLQVDGNTIYF.

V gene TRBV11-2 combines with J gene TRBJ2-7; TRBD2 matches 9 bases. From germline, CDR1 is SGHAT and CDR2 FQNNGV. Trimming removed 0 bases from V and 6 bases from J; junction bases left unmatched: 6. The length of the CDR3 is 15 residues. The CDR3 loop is CASSLDGGRATEQYF. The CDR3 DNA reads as TGTGCCAGCAGCTTAGATGGCGGGAGGGCCACCGAGCAGTACTTC. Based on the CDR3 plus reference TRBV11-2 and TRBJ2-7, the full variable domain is EAGVAQSPRYKIIEKRQSVAFWCNPISGHATLYWYQQILGQGPKLLIQFQNNGVVDDSQLPKDRFSAERLKGVDSTLKIQPAKLEDSAVYLCASSLDGGRATEQYFGPGTRLTVT.

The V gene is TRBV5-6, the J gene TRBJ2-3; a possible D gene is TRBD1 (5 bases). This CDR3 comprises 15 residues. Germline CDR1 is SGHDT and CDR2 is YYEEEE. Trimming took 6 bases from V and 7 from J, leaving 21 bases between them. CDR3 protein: CASILWGPGGNTQYF. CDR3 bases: TGTGCCAGCATCTTATGGGGCCCCGGCGGAAATACGCAGTATTTT.

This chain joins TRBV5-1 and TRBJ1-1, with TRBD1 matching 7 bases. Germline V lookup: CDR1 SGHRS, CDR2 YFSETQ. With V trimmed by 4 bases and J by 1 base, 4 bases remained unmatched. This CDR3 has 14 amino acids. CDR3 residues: CASSPWTGNTEAFF. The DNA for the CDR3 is TGCGCCAGCAGCCCCTGGACAGGGAACACTGAAGCTTTCTTT.

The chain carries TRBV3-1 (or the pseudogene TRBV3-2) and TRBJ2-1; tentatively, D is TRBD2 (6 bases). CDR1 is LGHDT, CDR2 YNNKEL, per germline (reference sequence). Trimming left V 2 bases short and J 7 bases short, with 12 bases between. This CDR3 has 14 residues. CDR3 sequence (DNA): TGTGCCAGCAGCCAAAGTCCAGGGAGGAATGAGCAGTTCTTC. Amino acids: CASSQSPGRNEQFF.

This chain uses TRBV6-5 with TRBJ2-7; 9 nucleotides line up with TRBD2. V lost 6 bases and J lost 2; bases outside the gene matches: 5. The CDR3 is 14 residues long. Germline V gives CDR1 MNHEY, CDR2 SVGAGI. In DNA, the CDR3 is TGTGCCAGCAGACGCGGGAGGGCGGCCTACGAGCAGTACTTC. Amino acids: CASRRGRAAYEQYF.

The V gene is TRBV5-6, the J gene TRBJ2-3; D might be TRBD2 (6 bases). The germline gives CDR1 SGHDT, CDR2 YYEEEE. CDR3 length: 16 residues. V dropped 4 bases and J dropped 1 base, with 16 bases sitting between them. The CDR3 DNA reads TGTGCCAGCAGCCGCCCGCTTCCGGGGGGCACAGATACGCAGTATTTT. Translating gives CASSRPLPGGTDTQYF.

CDR3 sequence reads: CASSQDWAGGPTDTQYF. The CDR3 DNA is TGCGCCAGCAGCCAAGATTGGGCGGGGGGGCCCACAGATACGCAGTATTTT. The gene calls are TRBV4-1 and TRBJ2-3, with 9 nucleotides matching TRBD2. The CDR3 spans 17 residues. CDR1 is MGHRA and CDR2 is YSYEKL in the germline V gene. The V gene end was trimmed by 0 bases and the J gene end by 2 bases; junction bases not matched to a gene: 6.

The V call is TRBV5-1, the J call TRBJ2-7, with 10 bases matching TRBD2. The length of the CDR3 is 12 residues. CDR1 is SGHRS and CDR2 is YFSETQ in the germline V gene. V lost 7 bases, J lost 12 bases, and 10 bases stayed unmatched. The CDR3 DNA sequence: TGCGCCAGCCGTCCAGCGGGAGGGCTGCTGTACTTC. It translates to CASRPAGGLLYF.

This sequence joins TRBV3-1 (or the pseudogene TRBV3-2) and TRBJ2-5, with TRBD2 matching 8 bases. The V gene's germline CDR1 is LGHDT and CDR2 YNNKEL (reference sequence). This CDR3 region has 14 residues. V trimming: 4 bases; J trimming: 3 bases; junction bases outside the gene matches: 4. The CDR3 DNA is TGTGCCAGCAGCCGATATAGCGGGGAAGAGACCCAGTACTTC. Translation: CASSRYSGEETQYF.

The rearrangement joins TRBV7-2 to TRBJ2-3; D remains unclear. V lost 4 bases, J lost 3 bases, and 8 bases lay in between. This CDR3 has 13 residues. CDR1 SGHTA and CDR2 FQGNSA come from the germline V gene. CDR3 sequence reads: CASSSPRTDTQYF. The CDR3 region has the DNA TGTGCCAGCAGCTCACCCCGGACAGATACGCAGTATTTT.

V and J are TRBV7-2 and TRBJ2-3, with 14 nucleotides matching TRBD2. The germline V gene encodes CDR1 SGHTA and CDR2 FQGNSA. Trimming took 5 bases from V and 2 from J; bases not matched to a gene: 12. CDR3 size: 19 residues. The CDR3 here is CASSHAGTSGSLYTDTQYF. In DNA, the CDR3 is TGTGCCAGCAGCCATGCCGGGACTAGCGGGAGCCTTTACACAGATACGCAGTATTTT.

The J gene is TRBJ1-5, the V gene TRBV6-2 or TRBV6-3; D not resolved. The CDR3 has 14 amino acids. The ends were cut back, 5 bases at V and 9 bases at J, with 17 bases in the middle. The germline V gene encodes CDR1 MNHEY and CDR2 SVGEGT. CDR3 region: CASSQTPFRGPQHF. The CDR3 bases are TGTGCCAGCAGTCAGACACCTTTTCGGGGGCCCCAGCATTTT.

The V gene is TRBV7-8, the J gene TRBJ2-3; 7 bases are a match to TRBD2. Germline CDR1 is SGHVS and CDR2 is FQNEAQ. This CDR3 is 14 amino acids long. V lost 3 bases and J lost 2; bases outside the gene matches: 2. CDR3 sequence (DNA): TGTGCCAGCAGCTTGGGGGGGAACACAGATACGCAGTATTTT. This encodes CASSLGGNTDTQYF. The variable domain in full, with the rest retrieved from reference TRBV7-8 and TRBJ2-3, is GAGVSQSPRYKVAKRGQDVALRCDPISGHVSLFWYQQALGQGPEFLTYFQNEAQLDKSGLPSDRFFAERPEGSVSTLKIQRTQQEDSAVYLCASSLGGNTDTQYFGPGTRLTVL.